This T cell receptor beta chain was sequenced in a study of blood T cell repertoires in COVID-19. In the study overall: Donors in the United States, Italy and Spain gave samples during acute or convalescent COVID-19. Sources were T cells, B-cell-depleted T cells, or PBMCs; the material itself was cDNA or gDNA.

Germline CDR1 is SEHNR and CDR2 is FQNEAQ (reference sequence). This CDR3 has 15 residues. Trimming shortened V by 6 bases and J by 3 bases, and 15 bases separated the two germline ends. As processed by the authors: Amplification from reference gene primers served as the basis for estimated nucleated cell counts. Some clones are missing from TCRdb's copy, which holds only in-frame ones; the method was immunoSEQ multiplex PCR. V and J calls and clone size are given by that table; D and trimming were obtained from the DNA. The sample holds 150,000 to 200,000 clones, roughly 80% seen once. This sequence joins TRBV7-9 and TRBJ1-3; D gene unclear. This receptor was obtained from a woman of 80 years or more with acute or convalescent COVID-19. Specimen: peripheral blood. The CDR3, as DNA: TGTGCCAGCAGACCCCCGCCGCGTATTGGAAACACCATATATTTT. Its protein product is CASRPPPRIGNTIYF.